The clone carrying this TCR beta chain was picked up many times. Constant-region reverse primers amplified full-length variable regions, followed by semi-nested Nested Universal Primer A PCR. TCRdb re-called the 5' RACE reads with MiXCR, one entry per CDR3 protein. The sample carries fewer than 80,000 distinct CDR3 sequences, approximately 22% recorded once. Memory CD4+ cells were defined as CD4+CD45RO+CD25-. Trimming cost V 8 bases and J 0 bases; bases outside gene matches: 6. CDR1 and CDR2 (germline): SGHTA, FQGNSA. The CDR3 contains 17 residues. The sample consisted of memory CD4+ T cells sorted from a lymph node. The subset is: memory CD4+ T cells, CD4+CD45RO+CD25-. The TCR was taken from a female donor with breast cancer. The chain joins TRBV7-2 to TRBJ2-6; 11 bases map to TRBD1. The CDR3 DNA is TGTGCCAGCCCCCGGGACAGGGGGATCTCTGGGGCCAACGTCCTGACTTTC. The encoded protein is CASPRDRGISGANVLTF. The full variable domain, with the rest looked up from reference TRBV7-2 and TRBJ2-6, is GAGVSQSPSNKVTEKGKDVELRCDPISGHTALYWYRQSLGQGLEFLIYFQGNSAPDKSGLPSDRFSAERTGGSVSTLTIQRTQQEDSAVYLCASPRDRGISGANVLTFGAGSRLTVL.